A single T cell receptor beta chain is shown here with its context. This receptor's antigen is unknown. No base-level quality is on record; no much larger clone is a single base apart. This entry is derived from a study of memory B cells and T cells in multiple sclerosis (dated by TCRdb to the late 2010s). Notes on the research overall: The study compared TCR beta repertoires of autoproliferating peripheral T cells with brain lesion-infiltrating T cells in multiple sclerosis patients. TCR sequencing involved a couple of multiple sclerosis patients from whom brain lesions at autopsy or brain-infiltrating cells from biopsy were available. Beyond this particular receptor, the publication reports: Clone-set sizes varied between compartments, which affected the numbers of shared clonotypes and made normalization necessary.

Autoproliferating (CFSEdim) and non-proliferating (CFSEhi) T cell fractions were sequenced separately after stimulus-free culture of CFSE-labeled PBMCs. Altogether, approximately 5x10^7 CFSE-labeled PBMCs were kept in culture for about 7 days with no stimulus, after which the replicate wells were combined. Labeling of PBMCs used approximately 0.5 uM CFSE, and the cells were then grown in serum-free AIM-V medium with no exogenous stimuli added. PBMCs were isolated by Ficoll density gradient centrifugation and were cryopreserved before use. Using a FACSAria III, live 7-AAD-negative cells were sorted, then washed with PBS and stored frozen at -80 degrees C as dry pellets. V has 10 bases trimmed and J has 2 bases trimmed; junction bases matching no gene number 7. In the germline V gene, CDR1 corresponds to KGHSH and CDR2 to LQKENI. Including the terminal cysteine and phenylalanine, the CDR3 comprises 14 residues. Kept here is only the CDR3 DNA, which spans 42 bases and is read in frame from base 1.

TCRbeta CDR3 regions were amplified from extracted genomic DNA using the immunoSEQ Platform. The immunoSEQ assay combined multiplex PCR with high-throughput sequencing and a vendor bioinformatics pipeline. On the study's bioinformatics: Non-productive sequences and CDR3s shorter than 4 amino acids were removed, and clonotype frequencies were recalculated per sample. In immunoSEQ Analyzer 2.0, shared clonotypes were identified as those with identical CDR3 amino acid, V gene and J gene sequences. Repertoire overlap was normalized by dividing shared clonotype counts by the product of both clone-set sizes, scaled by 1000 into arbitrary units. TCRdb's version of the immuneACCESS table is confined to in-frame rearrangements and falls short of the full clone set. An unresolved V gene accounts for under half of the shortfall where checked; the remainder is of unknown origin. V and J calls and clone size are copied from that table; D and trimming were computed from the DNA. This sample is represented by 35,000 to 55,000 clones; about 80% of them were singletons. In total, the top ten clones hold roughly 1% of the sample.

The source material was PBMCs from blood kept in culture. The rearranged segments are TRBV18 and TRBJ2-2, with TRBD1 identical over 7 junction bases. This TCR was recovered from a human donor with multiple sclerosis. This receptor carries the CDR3 CATTGTENTGELFF. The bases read TGTGCCACTACCGGGACAGAAAACACCGGGGAGCTGTTTTTT.